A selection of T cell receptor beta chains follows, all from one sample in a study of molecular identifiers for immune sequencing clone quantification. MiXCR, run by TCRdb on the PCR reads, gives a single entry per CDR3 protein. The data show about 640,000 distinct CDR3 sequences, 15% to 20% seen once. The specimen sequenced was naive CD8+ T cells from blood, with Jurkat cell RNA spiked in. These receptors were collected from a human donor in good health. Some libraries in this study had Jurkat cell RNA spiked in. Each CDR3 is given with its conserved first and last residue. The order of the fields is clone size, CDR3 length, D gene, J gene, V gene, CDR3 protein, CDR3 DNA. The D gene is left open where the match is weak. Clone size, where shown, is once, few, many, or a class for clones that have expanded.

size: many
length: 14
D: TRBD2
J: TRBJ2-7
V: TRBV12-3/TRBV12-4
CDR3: CASSGGGLAAEQYF
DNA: TGTGCCAGCAGTGGAGGGGGACTAGCTGCCGAGCAGTACTTC

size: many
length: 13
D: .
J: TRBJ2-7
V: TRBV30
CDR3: CAWSVSVSYEQYF
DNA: TGTGCCTGGAGTGTGTCAGTATCCTACGAGCAGTACTTC

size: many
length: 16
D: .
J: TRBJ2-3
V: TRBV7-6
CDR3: CASSLVLGLPTDTQYF
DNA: TGTGCCAGCAGCTTAGTTCTCGGTCTCCCCACAGATACGCAGTATTTT

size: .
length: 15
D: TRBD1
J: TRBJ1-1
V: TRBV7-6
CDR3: CASSLVGQGGTEAFF
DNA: TGTGCCAGCAGCTTAGTAGGTCAGGGGGGCACTGAAGCTTTCTTT

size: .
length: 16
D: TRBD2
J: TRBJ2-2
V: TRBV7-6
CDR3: CASSLEGTTNTGELFF
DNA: TGTGCCAGCAGCTTAGAAGGGACTACGAACACCGGGGAGCTGTTTTTT

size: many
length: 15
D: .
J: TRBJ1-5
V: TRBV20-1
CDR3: CSASPFDSPNQPQHF
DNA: TGCAGTGCTAGTCCCTTCGACAGCCCCAATCAGCCCCAGCATTTT

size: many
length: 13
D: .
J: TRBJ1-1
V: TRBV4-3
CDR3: CASSQEPRTEAFF
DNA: TGCGCCAGCAGCCAAGAGCCCCGCACTGAAGCTTTCTTT

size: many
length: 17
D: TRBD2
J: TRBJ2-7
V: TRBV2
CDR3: CASSEDLAGAHSYEQYF
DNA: TGTGCCAGCAGTGAAGACCTAGCGGGAGCCCACTCCTACGAGCAGTACTTC

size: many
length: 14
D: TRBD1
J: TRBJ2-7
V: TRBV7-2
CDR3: CASSLEGQSHEQYF
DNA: TGTGCCAGCAGCTTAGAGGGACAGAGTCACGAGCAGTACTTC

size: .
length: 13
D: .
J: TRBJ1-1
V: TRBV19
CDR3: CASSVYSNTEAFF
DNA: TGTGCCAGTAGTGTTTACAGTAACACTGAAGCTTTCTTT